The 9 T cell receptor beta chains given below trace back to one sample, sequenced in a study of beta chain features in type 1 diabetes. What was sequenced were expressed TCRB transcripts, since all of the isolated RNA had been reverse transcribed. Profiling relied on immunoSEQ multiplex PCR, and the TCRdb table lists in-frame clones only, not all of them. The sample contains just over 600,000 clones, around 15% of which appear only once. The sequencing sample was made of naive CD4+ T cells from blood. The source of these receptors is a man between 18 and 29 years old in good health.

A word on this clone: Other nucleotide sequences in the sample specify the same CDR3. This chain links TRBV7-2 with TRBJ1-1; D ambiguous. The CDR3 spans 13 residues. Trimming pared 1 base from V and 1 base from J, leaving 4 bases between. Germline V lookup: CDR1 SGHTA, CDR2 FQGNSA. The CDR3: CASSLDRNTEAFF. In nucleotides, the CDR3 is TGTGCCAGCAGCTTAGACAGGAACACTGAAGCTTTCTTT.

This clone has ten or more counts. At one end the junction does not follow the germline gene, possibly because of a read error. The chain has TRBV7-2 and TRBJ2-1, with a weak D call TRBD2 (5 bases). The germline V gene encodes CDR1 SGHTA and CDR2 FQGNSA. This CDR3 contains 10 residues. CDR3: CASSFPRSVF. The CDR3 region has the DNA TGTGCCAGCAGCTTCCCACGTAGCGTCTTC.

V and J are TRBV28 and TRBJ1-3, with no clear D. Germline V gene sequence: CDR1 MDHEN, CDR2 SYDVKM. The V end lost 7 bases, the J end lost 0 bases, and 7 bases lay between the germline ends. The CDR3 loop spans 13 amino acids. The chain's CDR3 is CASTKVSGNTIYF. The CDR3 coding sequence is TGTGCCAGCACAAAGGTCTCTGGAAACACCATATATTTT.

As concerns this clone: Other nucleotide sequences from this sample produce the same CDR3. The chain couples TRBV5-1 to TRBJ1-5; 10 bases are shared with TRBD1. V shed 2 bases and J 4 bases; nucleotides not matched to a gene: 3. This CDR3 spans 15 amino acids. Per the germline V gene, CDR1 is SGHRS and CDR2 is YFSETQ. The CDR3 DNA follows: TGCGCCAGCAGCTTAGGGACAGGGGTGAATCAGCCCCAGCATTTT. Encoded protein: CASSLGTGVNQPQHF.

The genes are TRBV6-5 and TRBJ2-4; D not certain. Germline lookup yields CDR1 MNHEY and CDR2 SVGAGI. Trimming shortened V by 6 bases and J by 1 base, and 13 bases separated the two germline ends. The CDR3 runs 15 residues. This CDR3 reads CASSPTGAAKNIQYF. The CDR3 DNA reads as TGTGCCAGCAGCCCAACCGGAGCTGCCAAAAACATTCAGTACTTC.

As to this clone: This may arise from a read error, as a much more abundant clone is one base away. This CDR3 is also generated by other DNA sequences in the sample. The V gene is TRBV18, the J gene TRBJ2-7; D remains ambiguous. This CDR3 contains 11 residues. In germline, CDR1 is KGHSH, CDR2 LQKENI. The ends were cut back, 2 bases at V and 4 bases at J, with 3 bases in the middle. The CDR3 here is CASSPDYEQYF. CDR3 nucleotides: TGTGCCAGCTCACCAGATTACGAGCAGTACTTC.

This clone appeared a few times. V and J are TRBV9 and TRBJ2-2, with TRBD1 as a possible D gene (5 bases). This CDR3 contains 16 residues. The germline CDR1 and CDR2 sequences are SGDLS and YYNGEE. Between the trimmed V and J ends, which lost 2 bases and 3 bases, there was a span of 14 bases. The CDR3 nucleotides read TGTGCCAGCAGCGTTAAGCAGGGTCGGGACACCGGGGAGCTGTTTTTT. Protein sequence: CASSVKQGRDTGELFF.

This clone turned up a few times. This rearrangement joins TRBV7-9 to TRBJ2-1, with no clear D. CDR1 is SEHNR and CDR2 is FQNEAQ in the germline V gene (reference sequence). V shed 2 bases and J shed 8 bases, with 13 bases lying between them. CDR3 length equals 14 residues. As DNA, the CDR3 is TGTGCCAGCAGCTTATCCACGGGCAAAGATGAGCAGTTCTTC. Amino acid sequence: CASSLSTGKDEQFF.

The rearrangement joins TRBV7-3 to TRBJ2-1; 9 positions agree with TRBD1. From germline, CDR1 is SGHTA and CDR2 FQGTGA. Trimming removed 5 bases from V and 7 bases from J; junction bases left unmatched: 3. The CDR3 has 13 residues. CDR3 sequence reads: CASSPQGANEQFF. CDR3 DNA sequence: TGTGCCAGCAGCCCACAGGGGGCGAATGAGCAGTTCTTC.